Listed here is a single T cell receptor (beta chain). This clonotype was picked up many times. Which antigen it targets is not known. The input lacks base qualities; no much larger clone sits a single base away. These data originate in a study of T cells in Graves' hyperthyroidism and ophthalmopathy (dated by TCRdb to the late 2010s). In the study overall: Peripheral blood was sampled at the time of initial diagnosis, prior to any treatment. In about 6 Graves' hyperthyroidism patients, the study also compared T-cell repertoires from thyroid tissue with T-cell repertoires from blood. The 100 discovery patients were randomly split 7:3 into training and test sets. Following sampling, methimazole starting at 30 mg daily was given to hyperthyroidism patients, and high-dose intravenous methylprednisolone was given to ophthalmopathy patients. Prospective prediction of ophthalmopathy was tested in an independent validation cohort consisting of fewer than 20 hyperthyroidism patients and 17 patients who later progressed to ophthalmopathy. According to the paper, TCR Vbeta CDR3 sequencing was carried out on around 140 peripheral blood samples, which came from over 40 ophthalmopathy, around 75 hyperthyroidism and roughly 17 progressor patients. A discovery cohort of roughly 96 patients, about 44 with Graves' ophthalmopathy and about 58 with stable Graves' hyperthyroidism, was used to find distinguishing TCR V-J signatures.

The TCR beta CDR3 regions were amplified from RNA transcripts. A first-round RT-PCR of the TCR CDR3 used the HTBI primer set with the Qiagen OneStep RT-PCR kit. Libraries were constructed in a second round of multiplex PCR, after which size selection and purification were carried out. Paired-end sequencing of the libraries was performed with 100 bp reads on an Illumina HiSeq2000. In the authors' own workflow: SOAPnuke was used to process the raw data, with reads discarded if the reads contained adapters or uncalled bases, had a mean Phred below 15, or lacked an exact constant-primer or identifier match. COPE v1.2.5 was used to merge high-quality paired reads, and clonotypes were defined as unique nucleotide sequences. Clonotypes were aligned to IMGT TRBV, TRBD and TRBJ reference segments using MiTCR v1.1. The analysis was restricted to V-J combinations with a frequency above 0.0001, which together covered 99.2% of the repertoires. The TCS score was defined as F50 (clonal expansion) divided by E x V (chaos), with BLOSUM62-based TCRdist calculated between CDR3 peptides within each V-J. Welch's t-statistics and random forest reduced around 550 V-J features to roughly 13, which were used in a naive Bayes classifier (R e1071). In-frame beta chains were kept once TCRdb had trimmed the public reads at Q25 with fastp and called clones with MiXCR. Rows merge per CDR3 protein into single entries with the most common DNA and genes. The V and J calls and clone size are TCRdb's, not the authors'. For this sample there are about 520,000 distinct CDR3 sequences; approximately 24% appear just once. About 11% of the sample lies in the top ten.

Relative to germline, V is 6 bases shorter and J is 5 bases shorter, with 22 bases between their ends. Per the germline V gene, SNHLY is the CDR1 and FYNNEI is the CDR2. The CDR3 runs 17 amino acids, cysteine and phenylalanine included. Only the CDR3 portion is preserved as DNA: 51 bases, with reading frame beginning at the first base. Overall study outcomes, separate from this receptor: No statistical method was used to fix the sample size in advance, and group allocation was not hidden from the investigators. In cross-validation, a model built on a 13 V-J signature told ophthalmopathy apart from stable hyperthyroidism with approximately 90% sensitivity and around 84% specificity, and in testing the same model reached 80%/75%. Most expanded thyroid clonotypes (frequency above 0.001) were also found in blood, which suggests that blood repertoires may mirror thyroid immune responses. During validation, the model predicted progression to ophthalmopathy a median of about 6.5 months ahead of onset, with more than 55% sensitivity and 72.22% specificity.

In the ophthalmopathy patients, disease was moderately to severely active, with a Clinical Activity Score of 3 or more, a NOSPECS grade of 4 or more, and a duration of less than 3 months. Exclusion was applied to patients with uncontrolled infections, other autoimmune diseases, pregnancy or lactation. Clinical symptoms, serum thyroxine and TRAb, thyroid ultrasound, and orbital computed tomography formed the basis for the diagnoses. Ficoll-Paque density gradient centrifugation was used to isolate PBMCs from around 9.1 ml of fresh peripheral blood. Trizol reagent was used to extract total RNA, and RNA quality was then checked on an Agilent 2100 Bioanalyzer.

The chain uses TRBV2 and TRBJ2-2; the D segment could be TRBD2, given 6 matching bases. This TCR was sampled from a woman aged 30 to 39 with Graves' ophthalmopathy. Sequencing was performed on blood. At the DNA level, the sequence is TGTGCCAGCAGGGGACGGCGGGACGGAAGTTCGACCGGGGAGCTGTTTTTT. The encoded protein is CASRGRRDGSSTGELFF.